These T cell receptor beta chains were read from a single sample in a study of blood T cell repertoires in COVID-19. The method was immunoSEQ multiplex PCR; TCRdb's version includes in-frame clones alone and lacks a portion of them. The sample records nearly 350,000 clones, 88% being singletons. Sequenced material: peripheral blood. These receptors were collected from an older woman with COVID-19, enrolled during active disease. The CDR3 runs from the conserved cysteine through the conserved F or W. The D gene is left open where the match is weak. A clone size is listed for some rows: how often the clone was seen (once, few, many), or a class if it is expanded.

cdr3_length,d_call,v_call,clone_size,j_call,cdr3_aa,cdr3_nt
14,.,TRBV30,.,TRBJ1-3,CAWTLGGSGNTIYF,TGTGCCTGGACCCTAGGGGGCTCTGGAAACACCATATATTTT
16,.,TRBV4-1,once,TRBJ1-5,CASSEQGRMSNQPQHF,TGCGCCAGCTCCGAACAGGGACGTATGAGCAATCAGCCCCAGCATTTT
14,.,TRBV4-3,.,TRBJ1-6,CASSQGGLNSPLHF,TGCGCCAGCAGCCAAGGTGGCCTTAATTCACCCCTCCACTTT
14,TRBD1,TRBV5-4,.,TRBJ1-4,CASSPDRGEEKLFF,TGTGCCAGCAGCCCTGACAGGGGAGAAGAAAAACTGTTTTTT
15,TRBD1,TRBV28,few,TRBJ1-1,CASSLDRGANTEAFF,TGTGCCAGCAGTTTGGACAGGGGCGCAAACACTGAAGCTTTCTTT
12,.,TRBV6-5,.,TRBJ1-1,CASSYSGQGAFF,TGTGCCAGCAGTTACTCGGGCCAGGGGGCTTTCTTT
18,.,TRBV4-3,.,TRBJ1-3,CASSQEVSVKFSGNTIYF,TGCGCCAGCAGCCAAGAGGTCAGCGTTAAATTCTCTGGAAACACCATATATTTT
14,.,TRBV5-1,.,TRBJ1-2,CASSPGGPSGGYTF,TGCGCCAGCAGCCCGGGAGGACCTTCGGGGGGCTACACCTTC
16,.,TRBV5-1,.,TRBJ1-6,CASSLEGSSYNSPLHF,TGCGCCAGCAGCTTGGAAGGGAGCTCCTATAATTCACCCCTCCACTTT
16,TRBD2,TRBV7-2,.,TRBJ2-1,CASSVTSGGAAVEQFF,TGTGCCAGCAGCGTTACTAGCGGGGGGGCCGCTGTTGAGCAGTTCTTC
15,.,TRBV3-1/TRBV3-2,few,TRBJ1-1,CASSQGQVRNTEAFF,TGTGCCAGCAGCCAAGGACAGGTGCGGAACACTGAAGCTTTCTTT
12,.,TRBV21-1,.,TRBJ2-7,CASTRGQGEQYF,TGTGCCAGCACGAGGGGGCAGGGGGAGCAGTACTTC
15,.,TRBV6-1,once,TRBJ2-7,CASSEVEGTPYEQYF,TGTGCCAGCAGTGAAGTGGAGGGGACTCCCTACGAGCAGTACTTC
13,.,TRBV30,.,TRBJ1-3,CAWSGYSGNTIYF,TGTGCCTGGAGCGGGTACTCTGGAAACACCATATATTTT
13,.,TRBV4-3,.,TRBJ1-2,CASSVQVSYGYTF,TGCGCCAGCAGCGTACAGGTTTCCTATGGCTACACCTTC
13,TRBD1,TRBV5-1,few,TRBJ2-7,CASSWDSKYEQYF,TGCGCCAGCAGCTGGGACAGTAAGTACGAGCAGTACTTC
17,TRBD2,TRBV9,.,TRBJ2-5,CASSVSGGGGGQETQYF,TGTGCCAGCAGCGTCTCGGGCGGCGGGGGGGGTCAAGAGACCCAGTACTTC
13,TRBD1,TRBV7-9,.,TRBJ1-1,CASSATGEAEAFF,TGTGCCAGCAGCGCAACAGGGGAGGCTGAAGCTTTCTTT
13,.,TRBV6-1,.,TRBJ1-1,CASSLTGNTEAFF,TGTGCCAGCAGTTTAACAGGGAACACTGAAGCTTTCTTT
14,.,TRBV5-1,.,TRBJ2-2,CASSQQGSTGELFF,TGCGCCAGCAGCCAGCAGGGTAGCACCGGGGAGCTGTTTTTT
13,.,TRBV11-2,few,TRBJ1-2,CASSLVGATGYTF,TGTGCCAGCAGCTTAGTGGGGGCGACTGGCTACACCTTC
13,.,TRBV19,.,TRBJ1-1,CASSRTVNTEAFF,TGTGCCAGTAGCCGGACAGTGAACACTGAAGCTTTCTTT
13,TRBD1,TRBV27,.,TRBJ2-2,CASRTGLPGELFF,TGTGCCAGCAGGACAGGGTTGCCCGGGGAGCTGTTTTTT
14,.,TRBV19,.,TRBJ1-4,CASNWGLTNEKLFF,TGTGCCAGCAACTGGGGCTTAACTAATGAAAAACTGTTTTTT
15,TRBD1,TRBV15,.,TRBJ1-5,CATSGDGTANQPQHF,TGTGCCACCAGCGGAGACGGGACAGCTAATCAGCCCCAGCATTTT